The T cell receptor beta chain described here comes from a study of follicular helper T cells after annual influenza vaccination. The wider study: Some donors were sampled over the 2013-2014, 2014-2015 and 2015-2016 vaccinations.

Time point described: 2014-2015 season, pre-vaccination. Here immunoSEQ multiplex PCR was the method, and the copy in TCRdb shows in-frame clones only, minus some. This sample has about 11,000 clones, with around 84% found just once. This clone came up a few times. What it binds is not known. Study outcomes and limitations: ICOS+CD38+ cTfh clonality tracked population frequency, and its change tracked circulating plasmablast change. Most later recoveries of Day 7 ICOS+CD38+ clones were ICOS-CD38- cTfh.

The CDR3 is 13 residues long. The germline CDR1 and CDR2 sequences are SGHNT and YYREEE (reference sequence). V was shortened by 4 bases and J by 3 bases, with 11 bases between the two germline ends. The chain joins TRBV5-4 to TRBJ2-7; no clear D gene. Sequenced material: CXCR5- memory CD4+ T cells sorted from blood, taken on the day of influenza vaccination. The origin of this receptor is an adult who received the influenza vaccine. In DNA, the CDR3 is TGTGCCAGCAGCCGTGAAGGTAGCTACGAGCAGTACTTC. Its translation is CASSREGSYEQYF.